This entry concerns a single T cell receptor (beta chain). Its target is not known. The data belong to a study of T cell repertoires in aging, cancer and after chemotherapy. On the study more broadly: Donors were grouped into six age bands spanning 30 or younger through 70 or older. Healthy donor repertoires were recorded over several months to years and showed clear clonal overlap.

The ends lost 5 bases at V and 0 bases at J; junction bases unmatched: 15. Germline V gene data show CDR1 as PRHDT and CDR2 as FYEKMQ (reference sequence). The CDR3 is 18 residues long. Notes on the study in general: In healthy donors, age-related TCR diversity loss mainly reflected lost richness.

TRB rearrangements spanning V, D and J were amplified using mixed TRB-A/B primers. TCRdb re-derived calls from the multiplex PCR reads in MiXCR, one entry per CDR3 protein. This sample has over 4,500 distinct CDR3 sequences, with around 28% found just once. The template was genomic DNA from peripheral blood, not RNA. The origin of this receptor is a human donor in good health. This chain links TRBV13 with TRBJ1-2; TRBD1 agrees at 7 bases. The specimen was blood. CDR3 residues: CASSQTGQTNDPNYGYTF. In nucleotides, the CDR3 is TGTGCCAGCAGCCAAACGGGACAGACAAACGACCCTAACTATGGCTACACCTTC.